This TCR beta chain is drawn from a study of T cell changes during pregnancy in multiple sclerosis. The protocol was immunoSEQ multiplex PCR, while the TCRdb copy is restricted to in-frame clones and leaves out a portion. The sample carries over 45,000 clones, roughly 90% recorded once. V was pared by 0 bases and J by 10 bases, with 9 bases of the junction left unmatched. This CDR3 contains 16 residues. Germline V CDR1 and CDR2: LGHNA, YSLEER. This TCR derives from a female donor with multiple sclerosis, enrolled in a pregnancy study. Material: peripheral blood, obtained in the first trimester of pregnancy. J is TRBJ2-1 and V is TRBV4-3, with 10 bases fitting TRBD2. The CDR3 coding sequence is TGCGCCAGCAGCCAAGATGGGAGCGGGGGGGCGGGCGAGCAGTTCTTC. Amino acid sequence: CASSQDGSGGAGEQFF.